This T cell receptor (beta chain) was found in a study of regulatory T cells in long-lasting Graves disease. The time point here: newly diagnosed GD, antithyroid drugs for less than 3 months. From RNA extracted from PBMCs, the TCR library was made. HTBI primers from iRepertoire and Arm-PCR of CDR3 regions yielded the TCR beta libraries. Using its own MiXCR run on the multiplex PCR reads, TCRdb lists one record per CDR3 protein. This sample has about 440,000 distinct CDR3 sequences; about 15% occur once, and the top ten carry around 23%. This sample also appeared in a second study, on T cells in Graves' hyperthyroidism and ophthalmopathy.

This TCR was recovered from a woman aged 18-29 years with Graves disease. Specimen: peripheral blood mononuclear cells (PBMCs), collected at new diagnosis, from a patient treated with antithyroid drugs.

The CDR3 sequence: CSAPGRRGNTIYF. The CDR3 region has the DNA TGCAGTGCCCCCGGGCGTCGGGGAAACACCATATATTTT. V gene TRBV20-1 combines with J gene TRBJ1-3; the D is unclear. Deletions cut 6 bases from V and 4 bases from J, with 13 bases between. Germline CDR1 is DFQATT and CDR2 is SNEGSKA (reference sequence). The CDR3 has 13 amino acids.